These 15 T cell receptor beta chains came from one sample sequenced in a study of blood T cell repertoires in COVID-19 (dated by TCRdb to the early 2020s). Libraries were made using the immunoSEQ multiplex PCR assay. The clones in this table, taken by TCRdb from immuneACCESS, are in-frame only. Not every clone is retained; where verified, under half of the shortfall comes from an unresolved V gene, and the cause of the rest is unknown. The sample records about 200,000 clones, 80% of which are singletons. Less than 8% of the sample comes from the top ten. The sequenced sample was PBMCs or T cells enriched from blood (not recorded which). These receptors came from a woman aged 40 to 50 with acute COVID-19.

The chain has TRBV9 and TRBJ2-3; D is perhaps TRBD2 (6 bases). Germline loops: CDR1 SGDLS, CDR2 YYNGEE. V lost 4 bases, J lost 2 bases, and 20 bases lay in between. The CDR3 has 17 amino acids. The CDR3 is CASSSTGVQRTTDTQYF. In DNA, the CDR3 is TGTGCCAGCAGCTCAACGGGGGTTCAGAGAACCACAGATACGCAGTATTTT.

The chain combines TRBV11-2 with TRBJ1-1, with D unresolved. Germline CDR1 SGHAT, CDR2 FQNNGV. V was trimmed by 1 base and J by 11 bases, leaving 8 bases between them. The CDR3 contains 11 residues. The CDR3 spells CASSLGGIAFF. The CDR3 nucleotides read TGTGCCAGCAGCTTAGGAGGGATCGCTTTCTTT.

The chain combines TRBV3-1 (or the pseudogene TRBV3-2) with TRBJ1-3; TRBD1 is a possible D gene (6 bases). Deletions cut 6 bases from V and 11 bases from J, with 17 bases between. Germline loops: CDR1 LGHDT, CDR2 YNNKEL (reference sequence). This CDR3 region has 13 residues. The chain's CDR3 is CASRTSREGAIYF. The CDR3 nucleotides read TGTGCCAGCAGAACTTCTAGGGAGGGGGCCATATATTTT.

This rearrangement joins TRBV7-9 to TRBJ2-2; a possible D gene is TRBD1 (5 bases). The V end was cut by 5 bases, the J end by 4 bases, with 14 bases between. The CDR3 contains 15 residues. The germline V gene has CDR1 SEHNR and CDR2 FQNEAQ (reference sequence). This chain's CDR3 is CASSPRGSGTGELFF. The CDR3 nucleotides read TGTGCCAGCAGCCCTAGGGGAAGTGGCACCGGGGAGCTGTTTTTT.

There are a few counts of this clone. The rearrangement uses TRBV6-4 and TRBJ1-5; no clear D. The CDR3 totals 13 residues. Germline V gene data show CDR1 as MRHNA and CDR2 as SNTAGT. The germline V and J ends were trimmed by 6 bases and 1 base, with 7 bases remaining between them. CDR3 in amino acids: CASSERSNQPQHF. For the CDR3, the DNA is TGTGCCAGCAGCGAGAGAAGCAATCAGCCCCAGCATTTT.

The chain's CDR3 is CASSQAGGNEQFF. CDR3 in DNA: TGCGCCAGCAGCCAAGCTGGAGGGAATGAGCAGTTCTTC. This chain links TRBV4-3 with TRBJ2-1; possible D gene TRBD2, 6 bases. In germline, CDR1 is LGHNA, CDR2 YSLEER. This CDR3 is 13 amino acids long. V lost 1 base to trimming and J lost 7 bases, with 8 bases between them.

The chain uses TRBV6-4 and TRBJ2-1; 7 bases agree with TRBD2. Germline loops: CDR1 MRHNA, CDR2 SNTAGT. The CDR3 totals 14 residues. The J segment lost 6 bases and the V segment lost 2 bases, leaving 4 bases of the junction unmatched. The CDR3 DNA sequence: TGTGCCAGCAGTGACCAGGGCGGGAGCAATGAGCAGTTCTTC. The encoded protein is CASSDQGGSNEQFF.

The chain has TRBV19 and TRBJ1-1; 7 bases agree with TRBD1. Trimming cost V 3 bases and J 3 bases; bases outside gene matches: 4. This CDR3 spans 14 amino acids. Germline CDR1 and CDR2: LNHDA and SQIVND (reference sequence). Written as DNA, the CDR3 is TGTGCCAGTAGTATTCACAGGGGCGACACTGAAGCTTTCTTT. Translation gives CASSIHRGDTEAFF.

This chain joins TRBV13 and TRBJ1-6; possible D gene TRBD1, 6 bases. V lost 4 bases to trimming and J lost 8 bases, with 12 bases between them. CDR1 is PRHDT and CDR2 is FYEKMQ in the germline V gene (reference sequence). CDR3 length: 14 residues. This CDR3 is CASSSDRDYSPLHF. The CDR3 region has the DNA TGTGCCAGCAGCTCGGACAGAGATTATTCACCCCTCCACTTT.

The gene calls are TRBV19 and TRBJ2-7; possibly TRBD1 for D (5 bases). V was clipped by 2 bases and J by 2 bases, with 10 bases between them. CDR3 length: 14 amino acids. The V gene's germline CDR1 is LNHDA and CDR2 SQIVND (reference sequence). Written as DNA, the CDR3 is TGTGCCAGTAGTATAACAGGCCCGCCCTACGAGCAGTACTTC. It encodes CASSITGPPYEQYF.

The count of this clone is one. The chain joins TRBV5-6 to TRBJ1-1, with D perhaps matching TRBD1 (5 bases). Germline V gene data show CDR1 as SGHDT and CDR2 as YYEEEE. Trimming removed 0 bases from V and 5 bases from J, with 14 bases in between. The CDR3 sequence is 15 residues long. The CDR3 sequence is CASSLAPGGGTEAFF. CDR3 coding DNA: TGTGCCAGCAGCTTGGCCCCGGGGGGTGGGACTGAAGCTTTCTTT.

The chain employs TRBV18 and TRBJ1-6; TRBD1 agrees at 8 bases. Germline V gene data show CDR1 as KGHSH and CDR2 as LQKENI. The junction had 15 bases not matched to a gene; V was cut back by 1 base and J by 7 bases. The length of the CDR3 is 19 residues. This chain's CDR3 is CASSPRRDRLGVGNSPLHF. The CDR3 coding sequence is TGTGCCAGCTCACCACGGCGGGACAGGCTGGGGGTTGGGAATTCACCCCTCCACTTT.

The gene calls are TRBV29-1 and TRBJ1-2; D unresolved. The V gene's germline CDR1 is SQVTM and CDR2 ANQGSEA. Trimming left V 6 bases short and J 3 bases short, with 11 bases between. The CDR3 is made up of 12 amino acids. This CDR3 reads CSVSSGDYGYTF. CDR3 nucleotide sequence: TGCAGCGTGTCCTCCGGGGACTATGGCTACACCTTC.

The J gene is TRBJ2-5, the V gene TRBV10-1; 8 nucleotides align to TRBD2. Germline lookup yields CDR1 WNHNN and CDR2 SYGVQD (reference sequence). The CDR3 consists of 13 residues. The V gene end was trimmed by 2 bases and the J gene end by 4 bases; junction bases not matched to a gene: 0. CDR3 sequence (DNA): TGCGCCAGCAGTGAGGCGGGGGGAGAGACCCAGTACTTC. Translation: CASSEAGGETQYF.

The V gene is TRBV3-1 (or the pseudogene TRBV3-2), the J gene TRBJ2-5, with 9 bases fitting TRBD2. Germline values: CDR1 LGHDT, CDR2 YNNKEL (reference sequence). There are 15 residues in the CDR3. V was pared by 0 bases and J by 4 bases, with 3 bases of the junction left unmatched. This CDR3 reads CASSQDFSGGETQYF. The CDR3 DNA sequence: TGTGCCAGCAGCCAAGATTTTAGCGGGGGAGAGACCCAGTACTTC.